The 3 T cell receptor beta chains presented below share a single source sample, sequenced in a study of OX40 agonist ivuxolimab in advanced cancers. Library construction relied on the immunoSEQ multiplex PCR assay. The table comes from immuneACCESS by way of TCRdb, which keeps in-frame sequences with V and J called. Part of the clones is missing from these tables; in studies checked, under half for an unresolved V gene and the rest for unknown reasons. The sample table contains tens of thousands of clones; only one count was recorded for 84% of them. The ten largest clonotypes hold about 27% of the sample. The starting material was CD4+ or CD8+ T cells sorted from blood, obtained in a trial of the OX40 agonist ivuxolimab. These receptors came from an adult with an advanced solid tumor such as melanoma, head and neck, liver or kidney cancer.

The chain employs TRBV28 and TRBJ1-3; D remains unclear. Germline CDR1 is MDHEN and CDR2 is SYDVKM. V lost 0 bases and J 0 bases, leaving 6 bases between the germline ends. The CDR3 spans 15 residues. The DNA for the CDR3 is TGTGCCAGCAGTTTATGGAACCTCTCTGGAAACACCATATATTTT. The encoded protein is CASSLWNLSGNTIYF.

V usage is TRBV5-4 and J usage is TRBJ1-4, with 8 bases fitting TRBD1. The V segment lost 4 bases and the J segment 7 bases; nucleotides outside the gene matches: 6. CDR1 is SGHNT and CDR2 is YYREEE in the germline V gene (reference sequence). The CDR3 totals 14 residues. CDR3 in amino acids: CASSQDRGLEKLFF. In DNA form, the CDR3 reads TGTGCCAGCAGCCAAGACAGGGGCCTTGAAAAACTGTTTTTT.

V gene TRBV6-5 combines with J gene TRBJ2-1, with 10 nucleotides matching TRBD1. CDR3 length: 15 amino acids. Germline CDR1 is MNHEY and CDR2 is SVGAGI. V lost 0 bases to trimming and J lost 4 bases; unmatched junction nucleotides: 0. DNA of the CDR3: TGTGCCAGCAGTTACTCGGGACAGGGGTACAATGAGCAGTTCTTC. This codes for CASSYSGQGYNEQFF.